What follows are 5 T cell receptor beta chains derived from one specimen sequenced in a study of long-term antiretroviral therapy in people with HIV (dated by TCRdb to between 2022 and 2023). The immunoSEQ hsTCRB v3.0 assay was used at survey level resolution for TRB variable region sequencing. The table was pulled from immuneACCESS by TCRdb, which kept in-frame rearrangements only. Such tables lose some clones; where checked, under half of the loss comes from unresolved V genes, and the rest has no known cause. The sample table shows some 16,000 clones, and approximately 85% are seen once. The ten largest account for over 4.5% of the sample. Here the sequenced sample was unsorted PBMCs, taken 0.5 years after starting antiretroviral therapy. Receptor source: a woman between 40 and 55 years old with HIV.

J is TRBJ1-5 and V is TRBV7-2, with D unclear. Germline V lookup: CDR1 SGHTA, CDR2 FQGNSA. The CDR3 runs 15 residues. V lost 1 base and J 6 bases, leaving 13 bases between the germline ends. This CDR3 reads CASSLGRDPGQPQHF. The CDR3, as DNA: TGTGCCAGCAGCTTAGGGAGGGATCCTGGTCAGCCCCAGCATTTT.

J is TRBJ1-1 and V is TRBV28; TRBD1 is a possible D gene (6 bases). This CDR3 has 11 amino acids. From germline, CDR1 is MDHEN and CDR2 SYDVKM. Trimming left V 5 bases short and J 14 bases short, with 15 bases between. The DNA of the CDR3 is TGTGCCAGCAGTCTTAACCGACAGGCATTCTTT. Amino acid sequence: CASSLNRQAFF.

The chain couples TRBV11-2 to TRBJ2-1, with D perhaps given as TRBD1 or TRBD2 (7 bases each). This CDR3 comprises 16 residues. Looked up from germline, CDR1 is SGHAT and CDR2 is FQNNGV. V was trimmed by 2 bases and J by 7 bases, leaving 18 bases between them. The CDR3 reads CASSLSRGGFGNEQFF. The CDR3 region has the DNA TGTGCCAGCAGCTTAAGCAGGGGGGGCTTCGGGAATGAGCAGTTCTTC.

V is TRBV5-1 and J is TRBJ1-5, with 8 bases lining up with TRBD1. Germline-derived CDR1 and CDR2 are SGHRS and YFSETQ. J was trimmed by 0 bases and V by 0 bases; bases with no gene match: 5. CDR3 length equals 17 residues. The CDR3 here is CASSLAAGGRSNQPQHF. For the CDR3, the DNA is TGCGCCAGCAGCTTGGCGGCAGGGGGCCGTAGCAATCAGCCCCAGCATTTT.

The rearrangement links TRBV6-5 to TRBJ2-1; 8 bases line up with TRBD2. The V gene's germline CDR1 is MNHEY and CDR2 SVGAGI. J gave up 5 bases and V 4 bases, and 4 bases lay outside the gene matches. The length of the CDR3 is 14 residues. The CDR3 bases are TGTGCCAGCAGTTTAAGCGGGAGTCACAATGAGCAGTTCTTC. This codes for CASSLSGSHNEQFF.